These T cell receptor beta chains were read from a single sample in a study of blood T cell repertoires in COVID-19. Assay: immunoSEQ multiplex PCR; the TCRdb copy retains only in-frame clones and omits some. The table shows some 210,000 clones, with approximately 84% occurring only once. The sample consisted of peripheral blood. The receptors shown here come from a woman aged 70-85 years with active or convalescent COVID-19. Both conserved end residues are part of each CDR3. Fields, in order: V gene, clone size, J gene, D gene, CDR3 DNA, CDR3 protein. The D gene is left open where the match is weak. Expanded clones get a size class; other rows say once, few or many, or leave the size out.

v_gene: TRBV27; abundance: NA; j_gene: TRBJ2-7; d_gene: TRBD2; CDR3nt: TGTGCCAGCAGTTCACCGGGACTAGCGGTCTACGAGCAGTACTTC; CDR3aa: CASSSPGLAVYEQYF
v_gene: TRBV28; abundance: NA; j_gene: TRBJ2-7; d_gene: NA; CDR3nt: TGTGCCAGTTCCCCCTCAATGGACTTAAAAATCAACTACGAGCAGTACTTC; CDR3aa: CASSPSMDLKINYEQYF
v_gene: TRBV6-5; abundance: NA; j_gene: TRBJ1-1; d_gene: NA; CDR3nt: TGTGCCAGCAGTTATTTAGGTGTCGGAGATCCTGAAGCTTTCTTT; CDR3aa: CASSYLGVGDPEAFF
v_gene: TRBV4-2; abundance: NA; j_gene: TRBJ2-2; d_gene: TRBD2; CDR3nt: TGTGCCAGCAGCCCCTGGGGGGGGAGGCCCACCGGGGAGCTGTTTTTT; CDR3aa: CASSPWGGRPTGELFF
v_gene: TRBV5-1; abundance: NA; j_gene: TRBJ2-1; d_gene: NA; CDR3nt: TGCGCCAGCAGCTTGGATGGGAGAGCCTACAATGAGCAGTTCTTC; CDR3aa: CASSLDGRAYNEQFF
v_gene: TRBV28; abundance: NA; j_gene: TRBJ2-1; d_gene: TRBD2; CDR3nt: TGTGCCAGCATCAAGCGGGAGGCCAGACCGACTAGTGAGCAGTTCTTC; CDR3aa: CASIKREARPTSEQFF
v_gene: TRBV19; abundance: NA; j_gene: TRBJ1-2; d_gene: TRBD1; CDR3nt: TGTGCCAGTAGCATCCTAGGGCCACAGGGGATCGACTATGGCTACACCTTC; CDR3aa: CASSILGPQGIDYGYTF
v_gene: TRBV7-9; abundance: NA; j_gene: TRBJ1-1; d_gene: NA; CDR3nt: TGTGCCAGCAGCGCGGACGACCAGGGTATGAACACTGAAGCTTTCTTT; CDR3aa: CASSADDQGMNTEAFF
v_gene: TRBV18; abundance: NA; j_gene: TRBJ1-1; d_gene: TRBD1; CDR3nt: TGTGCCAGCTCACTTGGACAGGGGCGGAACACTGAAGCTTTCTTT; CDR3aa: CASSLGQGRNTEAFF
v_gene: TRBV4-1; abundance: NA; j_gene: TRBJ2-5; d_gene: TRBD1; CDR3nt: TGCGCCAGCAGCCAAGGGACAGGGGGCGCGGGGGACCAAGAGACCCAGTACTTC; CDR3aa: CASSQGTGGAGDQETQYF
v_gene: TRBV5-1; abundance: once; j_gene: TRBJ1-1; d_gene: NA; CDR3nt: TGCGCCAGCAGCTTGTTGGCCGCAAACACTGAAGCTTTCTTT; CDR3aa: CASSLLAANTEAFF
v_gene: TRBV6-5; abundance: NA; j_gene: TRBJ1-6; d_gene: TRBD1; CDR3nt: TGTGCCAGCAGTACGACAGGGTCACCTAATTCACCCCTCCACTTT; CDR3aa: CASSTTGSPNSPLHF
v_gene: TRBV10-3; abundance: NA; j_gene: TRBJ2-7; d_gene: TRBD1; CDR3nt: TGTGCCATCAGCCGAACCGGGGCGGGACAGGGGACAAACGAGCAGTACTTC; CDR3aa: CAISRTGAGQGTNEQYF
v_gene: TRBV27; abundance: once; j_gene: TRBJ2-5; d_gene: NA; CDR3nt: TGTGCCAGCAGCGCGCCAGGGGGGGAGACCCAGTACTTC; CDR3aa: CASSAPGGETQYF
v_gene: TRBV6-6; abundance: few; j_gene: TRBJ2-7; d_gene: NA; CDR3nt: TGTGCCAGCAGTTACGCGCCTTCCTACGAGCAGTACTTC; CDR3aa: CASSYAPSYEQYF
v_gene: TRBV24-1; abundance: NA; j_gene: TRBJ2-3; d_gene: NA; CDR3nt: TGTGCCACCGGCCGTGGAGGCACAGATACGCAGTATTTT; CDR3aa: CATGRGGTDTQYF
v_gene: TRBV5-5; abundance: once; j_gene: TRBJ2-7; d_gene: NA; CDR3nt: TGTGCCAGCACTCCGGGGAGATCCCCGGACGAGCAGTACTTC; CDR3aa: CASTPGRSPDEQYF
v_gene: TRBV10-2; abundance: NA; j_gene: TRBJ2-3; d_gene: NA; CDR3nt: TGCGCCAGCAGTGAGGAGCGTTTGGATACGCAGTATTTT; CDR3aa: CASSEERLDTQYF
v_gene: TRBV5-1; abundance: NA; j_gene: TRBJ1-1; d_gene: TRBD1; CDR3nt: TGCGCCAGCAGCTTGGAGGGCAGGGGGGCTGAAGCTTTCTTT; CDR3aa: CASSLEGRGAEAFF
v_gene: TRBV15; abundance: NA; j_gene: TRBJ1-1; d_gene: NA; CDR3nt: TGTGCCACCAGCAGAGATGGGGCAGGTCGGCGGAACACTGAAGCTTTCTTT; CDR3aa: CATSRDGAGRRNTEAFF
v_gene: TRBV7-8; abundance: NA; j_gene: TRBJ2-1; d_gene: TRBD2; CDR3nt: TGTGCCAGCAGAAACCCATTTAGCGGGCGCTACAATGAGCAGTTCTTC; CDR3aa: CASRNPFSGRYNEQFF
v_gene: TRBV2; abundance: NA; j_gene: TRBJ1-5; d_gene: NA; CDR3nt: TGTGCCAGCAGCAGCCCCCGATCGGGCGCGGGTTATAGCAATCAGCCCCAGCATTTT; CDR3aa: CASSSPRSGAGYSNQPQHF
v_gene: TRBV19; abundance: NA; j_gene: TRBJ2-3; d_gene: NA; CDR3nt: TGTGCCAGTAGTGTCAGGGGTGTACTCACAGATACGCAGTATTTT; CDR3aa: CASSVRGVLTDTQYF
v_gene: TRBV2; abundance: NA; j_gene: TRBJ2-7; d_gene: NA; CDR3nt: TGTGCCAGCTGTTACATCAACTACGAGCAGTACTTC; CDR3aa: CASCYINYEQYF
v_gene: TRBV2; abundance: NA; j_gene: TRBJ2-5; d_gene: TRBD2; CDR3nt: TGTGCCAGTAGCGGGTCCCGACAAGAGACCCAGTACTTC; CDR3aa: CASSGSRQETQYF
v_gene: TRBV29-1; abundance: NA; j_gene: TRBJ2-1; d_gene: NA; CDR3nt: TGCAGCGTTGGGGCTTTTGAGCAGTTCTTC; CDR3aa: CSVGAFEQFF
v_gene: TRBV27; abundance: NA; j_gene: TRBJ2-7; d_gene: TRBD1; CDR3nt: TGTGCCAGCAGTTTATCAGGGGGCAGATCCTTCGCCTACGAGCAGTACTTC; CDR3aa: CASSLSGGRSFAYEQYF
v_gene: TRBV19; abundance: NA; j_gene: TRBJ1-4; d_gene: TRBD1; CDR3nt: TGTGCCAGTAGCGTCTTCGGACAGGGAGAAAAACTGTTTTTT; CDR3aa: CASSVFGQGEKLFF
v_gene: TRBV19; abundance: NA; j_gene: TRBJ2-7; d_gene: TRBD1; CDR3nt: TGTGCCAGTAGTTGGGGGACAGGATCCTACGAGCAGTACTTC; CDR3aa: CASSWGTGSYEQYF
v_gene: TRBV14; abundance: NA; j_gene: TRBJ2-1; d_gene: TRBD2; CDR3nt: TGTGCCAGCAGCCGCCAACATAGCGGGATGCGGTACAATGAGCAGTTCTTC; CDR3aa: CASSRQHSGMRYNEQFF
v_gene: TRBV2; abundance: NA; j_gene: TRBJ2-7; d_gene: TRBD2; CDR3nt: TGTGCCAGCAGCCTAATAGCGGGAGTAACCTACGAGCAGTACTTC; CDR3aa: CASSLIAGVTYEQYF
v_gene: TRBV28; abundance: few; j_gene: TRBJ1-2; d_gene: NA; CDR3nt: TGTGCCAGCAGTCTCGACAGGTACACCATTTGGGACTATGGCTACACCTTC; CDR3aa: CASSLDRYTIWDYGYTF
v_gene: TRBV2; abundance: NA; j_gene: TRBJ2-1; d_gene: TRBD2; CDR3nt: TGTGCCAGCAGAGACCTAGCGGGAGTACCCAATGAGCAGTTCTTC; CDR3aa: CASRDLAGVPNEQFF
v_gene: TRBV5-8; abundance: NA; j_gene: TRBJ2-5; d_gene: TRBD2; CDR3nt: TGTGCCAGCAGCTTGGGCCTAGCGGGAGGAGAGACCCAGTACTTC; CDR3aa: CASSLGLAGGETQYF
v_gene: TRBV7-3; abundance: NA; j_gene: TRBJ2-5; d_gene: TRBD2; CDR3nt: TGTGCCAGCAGCATCTCGGGACTAGCGGGAGAGACCCAGTACTTC; CDR3aa: CASSISGLAGETQYF
v_gene: TRBV5-4; abundance: NA; j_gene: TRBJ2-3; d_gene: TRBD2; CDR3nt: TGTGCCAGCACCCCCGGGGGCGGGAGGGCCACAGATACGCAGTATTTT; CDR3aa: CASTPGGGRATDTQYF
v_gene: TRBV4-2; abundance: NA; j_gene: TRBJ2-1; d_gene: NA; CDR3nt: TGTGCCAGCAGCCAATCTAGCAGGCACTCCTACAATGAGCAGTTCTTC; CDR3aa: CASSQSSRHSYNEQFF